Following are 24 T cell receptor beta chains from one sample sequenced in a study of blood T cell repertoires in COVID-19. Produced via immunoSEQ multiplex PCR; TCRdb's table is partial and in-frame only. This table has about 300,000 clones, around 92% appearing once. The material sequenced was PBMCs or T cells enriched from blood (not recorded which). The receptor set was obtained from a woman aged 45-60 years who had been exposed to COVID-19.

V and J are TRBV5-5 and TRBJ2-1, with D uncertain. The CDR3 covers 13 residues. Per the germline V gene, CDR1 is SGHKS and CDR2 is YYEKEE (reference sequence). Trimming took off 0 bases at V and 10 bases at J, with 11 bases between the two ends. The CDR3 DNA follows: TGTGCCAGCAGCTTGGCCTTGCTCGGGGAGCAGTTCTTC. Translating it yields CASSLALLGEQFF. Full variable domain (remainder filled in from reference TRBV5-5 and TRBJ2-1): DAGVTQSPTHLIKTRGQQVTLRCSPISGHKSVSWYQQVLGQGPQFIFQYYEKEERGRGNFPDRFSARQFPNYSSELNVNALLLGDSALYLCASSLALLGEQFFGPGTRLTVL.

This chain links TRBV19 with TRBJ2-7; D may be TRBD1 (5 bases). The CDR3 is 12 residues long. Germline V gene data show CDR1 as LNHDA and CDR2 as SQIVND (reference sequence). V lost 3 bases and J 4 bases, leaving 7 bases between the germline ends. CDR3 protein: CASSMTEYEQYF. The CDR3 region has the DNA TGTGCCAGTAGTATGACAGAGTACGAGCAGTACTTC.

This chain connects TRBV7-2 to TRBJ2-7; TRBD2 aligns across 12 bases. This CDR3 has 15 residues. The ends lost 5 bases at V and 2 bases at J; junction bases unmatched: 4. Germline V gives CDR1 SGHTA, CDR2 FQGNSA. This chain's CDR3 is CASSPGLAGPYEQYF. For the CDR3, the DNA is TGTGCCAGCAGCCCGGGACTAGCGGGCCCCTACGAGCAGTACTTC.

The chain combines TRBV2 with TRBJ2-5; D gene ambiguous. The CDR3 length is 12 residues. V was shortened by 8 bases and J by 0 bases, with 7 bases between the two germline ends. The germline CDR1 and CDR2 sequences are SNHLY and FYNNEI. CDR3 residues: CASCRDQETQYF. The CDR3 region has the DNA TGTGCCAGCTGCCGGGACCAAGAGACCCAGTACTTC.

The chain has TRBV6-5 and TRBJ1-2; TRBD1 agrees at 8 bases. Germline loops: CDR1 MNHEY, CDR2 SVGAGI. Trimming cost V 0 bases and J 3 bases; bases outside gene matches: 3. The CDR3 is 15 residues long. The CDR3 region has the DNA TGTGCCAGCAGTTACTCGACAGGGGCGGACTATGGCTACACCTTC. Translation gives CASSYSTGADYGYTF.

The chain combines TRBV12-3 or TRBV12-4 with TRBJ1-1; 8 bases are a match to TRBD1. V trimming: 7 bases; J trimming: 5 bases; junction bases outside the gene matches: 6. CDR3 size: 13 residues. The CDR3 sequence: CASTGQGLTEAFF. As DNA, the CDR3 is TGTGCCAGCACCGGACAGGGTTTGACTGAAGCTTTCTTT.

The chain employs TRBV4-1 and TRBJ2-2; 8 positions agree with TRBD1. The CDR3 extends over 17 amino acids. The V and J ends lost 2 bases and 1 base, in that order; junction bases with no gene match: 6. Germline CDR1 reads MGHRA; CDR2 reads YSYEKL. The CDR3 reads CASSQRPGQENTGELFF. The CDR3 DNA is TGCGCCAGCAGCCAACGACCGGGACAGGAGAACACCGGGGAGCTGTTTTTT.

The V gene is TRBV7-8, the J gene TRBJ2-3; 8 nucleotides match TRBD1. V lost 5 bases and J lost 10; bases outside the gene matches: 8. Per germline, CDR1 SGHVS and CDR2 FQNEAQ. The CDR3 spans 13 residues. CDR3 nucleotide sequence: TGTGCCAGCAGCCCCAGGGGGCCGAGCGCGCAGTATTTT. Translated, it gives CASSPRGPSAQYF.

V and J are TRBV16 and TRBJ2-1, with 8 nucleotides matching TRBD2. Germline-derived CDR1 and CDR2 are KGHSY and FQNENV. The CDR3 has 12 amino acids. J gave up 10 bases and V 5 bases, and 4 bases lay outside the gene matches. CDR3: CASSLTSGEQFF. The CDR3 nucleotides are TGTGCCAGCAGCTTAACTAGCGGAGAGCAGTTCTTC. The variable domain in full, with the rest retrieved from reference TRBV16 and TRBJ2-1, is GEEVAQTPKHLVRGEGQKAKLYCAPIKGHSYVFWYQQVLKNEFKFLISFQNENVFDETGMPKERFSAKCLPNSPCSLEIQATKLEDSAVYFCASSLTSGEQFFGPGTRLTVL.

The chain couples TRBV3-1 (or the pseudogene TRBV3-2) to TRBJ1-2; D possibly corresponds to TRBD1 (6 bases). The CDR3 totals 13 residues. Germline V gene lookup returns CDR1 LGHDT and CDR2 YNNKEL (reference sequence). Trimming took 3 bases from V and 5 from J, leaving 10 bases between them. CDR3 region: CASSQGAQYGYTF. The CDR3 bases are TGTGCCAGCAGCCAGGGGGCTCAATATGGCTACACCTTC.

J is TRBJ2-1 and V is TRBV5-1; 7 bases fit TRBD2. V shed 4 bases, J shed 5 bases, and the junction held 15 bases outside the gene matches. From germline, CDR1 is SGHRS and CDR2 YFSETQ. CDR3 length: 17 residues. The CDR3 sequence is CASSIRPISGYNNEQFF. The CDR3 coding sequence is TGCGCCAGCAGCATCAGACCTATTAGCGGGTATAACAATGAGCAGTTCTTC.

For the CDR3, the DNA is TGTGCCAGCAGCTTAGTCCACTATAATTCACCCCTCCACTTT. Amino acid sequence: CASSLVHYNSPLHF. The V and J genes are TRBV7-2 and TRBJ1-6, with no clear D. CDR3 size: 14 residues. Trimming cost V 1 base and J 3 bases, with 4 bases left between them. Germline CDR1 reads SGHTA; CDR2 reads FQGNSA.

This clone was seen just once. The rearrangement uses TRBV29-1 and TRBJ2-6, with D unclear. Per the germline V gene, CDR1 is SQVTM and CDR2 is ANQGSEA. This CDR3 contains 13 residues. V lost 5 bases to trimming and J lost 1 base, with 6 bases between them. The CDR3 DNA is TGCAGCGTTTCCACATCTGGGGCCAACGTCCTGACTTTC. Encoded protein: CSVSTSGANVLTF.

Here the CDR3 reads CAWSRGLASGYTF. The CDR3 DNA follows: TGTGCCTGGAGTCGAGGCCTAGCAAGTGGCTACACCTTC. The rearrangement joins TRBV30 to TRBJ1-2; unclear D gene. The CDR3 runs 13 residues. Looked up from germline, CDR1 is GTSNPN and CDR2 is SVGIG (reference sequence). The V end was cut by 2 bases, the J end by 7 bases, with 14 bases between.

The genes are TRBV30 and TRBJ1-4, with a possible D match to TRBD1 (5 bases). Trimming stripped 7 bases from V and 7 bases from J, with 16 bases between. This CDR3 contains 13 residues. Germline CDR1 reads GTSNPN; CDR2 reads SVGIG (reference sequence). CDR3 protein: CASLRDWGEKLFF. The DNA for the CDR3 is TGTGCCTCACTCCGGGACTGGGGTGAAAAACTGTTTTTT.

The CDR3 sequence is CASSLTARTTEQYF. The CDR3 nucleotides are TGCGCCAGCAGCTTAACAGCCAGGACTACTGAGCAGTACTTC. The gene calls are TRBV5-1 and TRBJ2-7, with a possible D match to TRBD2 (6 bases). The CDR3 is 14 residues long. Trimming cost V 2 bases and J 7 bases, with 16 bases left between them. Per germline, CDR1 SGHRS and CDR2 YFSETQ.

The CDR3 DNA sequence: TGTGCCAGCAGCCGAAGGGCGACAGGGGGCGATATCTTCTACGAGCAGTACTTC. Its translation is CASSRRATGGDIFYEQYF. The chain carries TRBV3-1 (or the pseudogene TRBV3-2) and TRBJ2-7, with 10 positions matching TRBD1. CDR1 LGHDT and CDR2 YNNKEL come from the germline V gene (reference sequence). The V and J ends lost 4 bases and 3 bases, in that order; junction bases with no gene match: 15. CDR3 length: 18 amino acids.

This rearrangement joins TRBV19 to TRBJ2-1; 9 bases line up with TRBD2. Germline trimming cut 7 bases from V and 6 bases from J; bases unmatched to any gene: 10. The germline V gene has CDR1 LNHDA and CDR2 SQIVND (reference sequence). The CDR3 totals 15 residues. The CDR3, as DNA: TGTGCCAGTACCTTCGTGGGCGGGGGGGCCAATGAGCAGTTCTTC. The encoded protein is CASTFVGGGANEQFF.

The chain combines TRBV5-6 with TRBJ1-2, with a weak D call TRBD1 (5 bases). Germline V CDR1 and CDR2: SGHDT, YYEEEE. The V end lost 0 bases, the J end lost 4 bases, and 13 bases lay between the germline ends. This CDR3 is 15 amino acids long. The CDR3 nucleotides read TGTGCCAGCAGCTTGGGAACAGGATTAACCTATGGCTACACCTTC. Its translation is CASSLGTGLTYGYTF. Full variable domain (missing parts from reference TRBV5-6 and TRBJ1-2): DAGVTQSPTHLIKTRGQQVTLRCSPKSGHDTVSWYQQALGQGPQFIFQYYEEEERQRGNFPDRFSGHQFPNYSSELNVNALLLGDSALYLCASSLGTGLTYGYTFGSGTRLTVV.

This clone was seen once. J is TRBJ2-7 and V is TRBV27, with 10 bases that match TRBD1. Germline CDR1 MNHEY, CDR2 SMNVEV (reference sequence). The CDR3 has 14 amino acids. V shed 4 bases, J shed 3 bases, and the junction held 3 bases outside the gene matches. The CDR3 is CASSSGQGYYEQYF. Written as DNA, the CDR3 is TGTGCCAGCAGTTCGGGACAGGGGTACTACGAGCAGTACTTC.

J is TRBJ2-1 and V is TRBV15; D is possibly TRBD2 (5 bases). Germline values: CDR1 LNHNV, CDR2 YYDKDF (reference sequence). Trimming stripped 4 bases from V and 11 bases from J, with 24 bases between. The CDR3 loop spans 16 amino acids. The CDR3 bases are TGTGCCACCAGCACCACAACCGGGATATACCGCGATAAGCAGTTCTTC. It codes for CATSTTTGIYRDKQFF.

This sequence joins TRBV3-1 (or the pseudogene TRBV3-2) and TRBJ1-1; D possibly corresponds to TRBD1 (6 bases). Germline assignment: CDR1 LGHDT and CDR2 YNNKEL (reference sequence). V shed 5 bases and J shed 1 base, with 14 bases lying between them. This CDR3 is 15 amino acids long. The CDR3: CASSFPGQPNTEAFF. The CDR3 bases are TGTGCCAGCAGCTTCCCGGGACAACCGAACACTGAAGCTTTCTTT.

The genes are TRBV2 and TRBJ2-2; the D gene is possibly TRBD2 (5 bases). The CDR3 spans 16 residues. Germline assignment: CDR1 SNHLY and CDR2 FYNNEI. V lost 6 bases and J 3 bases, leaving 17 bases between the germline ends. CDR3 protein: CASSMWDFGDTGELFF. CDR3 DNA: TGTGCCAGCAGCATGTGGGATTTCGGGGACACCGGGGAGCTGTTTTTT.

J is TRBJ2-1 and V is TRBV5-4, with 8 bases aligning to TRBD1. Per the germline V gene, CDR1 is SGHNT and CDR2 is YYREEE (reference sequence). The junction had 6 bases not matched to a gene; V was cut back by 4 bases and J by 3 bases. The length of the CDR3 is 15 residues. The CDR3 here is CASSARTGFYNEQFF. The CDR3 nucleotides are TGTGCCAGCAGCGCTAGGACAGGGTTCTACAATGAGCAGTTCTTC.